These T cell receptor beta chains were read from a single sample in a study of blood T cell repertoires in COVID-19. Libraries were prepared by immunoSEQ multiplex PCR; TCRdb keeps only in-frame clonotypes and omits some of them. The sample contains approximately 160,000 clones, approximately 95% of which appear only once. Material for sequencing was peripheral blood. Receptors originate from a woman aged 55-75 years with COVID-19, enrolled during active disease. Both conserved end residues are part of each CDR3. Fields, in order: V gene, clone size, CDR3 protein. Some rows mark clone size as missing; the rest say once, few, many or name a class of expanded clone.

TRBV6-1 | - | CASSERGVSFSYEQYF
TRBV7-6 | - | CASSPLGIGSNQPQHF
TRBV12-3/TRBV12-4 | - | CASSRQGPGELFF
TRBV24-1 | - | CATSGASGFTDTQYF
TRBV5-5 | - | CASSLEGQAPFSYEQYF
TRBV15 | - | CATSRGFSTGAKNIQYF
TRBV9 | - | CASSVRPGGATTQYF
TRBV7-2 | - | CASSATGERGNTIYF
TRBV5-4 | - | CASSLFSGGAFSGELFF
TRBV6-2/TRBV6-3 | - | CASSSYRQGIKQGINSPLHF
TRBV19 | - | CASSIATGTLGTIYF
TRBV20-1 | - | CSASTPMNTEAFF
TRBV4-3 | - | CASSQRPPLAGEPLGELFF
TRBV3-1/TRBV3-2 | - | CASSHEFLAENTEAFF
TRBV5-1 | - | CASSLGDTNTEAFF
TRBV7-2 | - | CASSLAGTGGGRKQFF
TRBV6-6 | - | CASSYSKTATDTEAFF
TRBV6-5 | - | CASRDRGGMNTEAFF
TRBV18 | - | CASSPAGDGNQPQHF
TRBV7-2 | few | CASSFAGGGVDTIYF
TRBV5-1 | - | CASSLWGPGANVLTF
TRBV7-8 | - | CASSNDRLYGYTF
TRBV7-8 | - | CASSFRDLMYQETQYF
TRBV19 | - | CASSTRLAGGPRITDTQYF
TRBV11-2 | few | CASSPRDSDNTEAFF
TRBV18 | - | CASSPEWDSSYGYTF
TRBV5-4 | - | CASSSTQGGDYGYTF
TRBV6-2/TRBV6-3 | - | CASSYSIAEVGEAFF
TRBV30 | - | CAWRTKGGGRGCSPLHF
TRBV6-5 | - | CASSPNGANYGYTF
TRBV23-1 | - | CASSQPGQKHEQYF
TRBV18 | - | CASSLGQGNTEAFF
TRBV19 | - | CASSPRGGQTNSPLHF
TRBV3-1/TRBV3-2 | - | CASSPQGADTGELFF
TRBV4-1 | - | CASSPLPGQGTQPQHF
TRBV11-1 | - | CASSFIAGGRPGELFF
TRBV4-1 | - | CASSQDPGTGSNTEAFF
TRBV9 | once | CASSFGTPSRAPMNTEAFF
TRBV5-1 | - | CASSPPGGWGTTNEKLFF
TRBV4-3 | - | CASSQGGQGRETQYF
TRBV9 | few | CASSVVGSSYNEQFF
TRBV4-2 | - | CASSQDRGYTEAFF